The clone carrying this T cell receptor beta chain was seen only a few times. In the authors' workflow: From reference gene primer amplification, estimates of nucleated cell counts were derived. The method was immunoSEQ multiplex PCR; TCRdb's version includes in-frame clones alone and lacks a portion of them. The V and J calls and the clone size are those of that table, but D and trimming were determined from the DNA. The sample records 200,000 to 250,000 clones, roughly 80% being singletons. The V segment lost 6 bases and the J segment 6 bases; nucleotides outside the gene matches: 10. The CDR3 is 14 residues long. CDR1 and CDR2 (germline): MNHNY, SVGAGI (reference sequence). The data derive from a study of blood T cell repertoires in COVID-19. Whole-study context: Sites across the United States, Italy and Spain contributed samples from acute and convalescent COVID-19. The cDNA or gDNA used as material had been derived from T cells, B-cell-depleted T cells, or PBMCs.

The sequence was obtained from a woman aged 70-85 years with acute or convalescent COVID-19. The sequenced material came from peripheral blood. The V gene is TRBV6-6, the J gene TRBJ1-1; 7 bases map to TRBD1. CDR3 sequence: CASSFSGGLAEAFF. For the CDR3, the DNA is TGTGCCAGCAGCTTCTCAGGGGGATTGGCTGAAGCTTTCTTT.